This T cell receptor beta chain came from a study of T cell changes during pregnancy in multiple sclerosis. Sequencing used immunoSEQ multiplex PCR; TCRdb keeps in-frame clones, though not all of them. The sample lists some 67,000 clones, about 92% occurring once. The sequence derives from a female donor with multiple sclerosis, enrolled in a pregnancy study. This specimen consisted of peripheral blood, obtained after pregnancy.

CDR3 amino acids: CASSFGTASNYGYTF. The CDR3 DNA follows: TGTGCCAGCAGCTTTGGGACAGCTTCTAACTATGGCTACACCTTC. The V call is TRBV13, the J call TRBJ1-2, with 7 bases fitting TRBD1. CDR3 length: 15 amino acids. The germline V gene encodes CDR1 PRHDT and CDR2 FYEKMQ (reference sequence). V was pared by 3 bases and J by 0 bases, with 4 bases of the junction left unmatched.